The 22 T cell receptor beta chains below come from one sample, sequenced in a study of blood T cell repertoires in COVID-19. Only in-frame clones appear in the TCRdb table, and some are missing; sequencing was by immunoSEQ multiplex PCR. Here the sample spans around 170,000 clones, around 67% being singletons. Sample: peripheral blood. Receptor source: a woman of 80 years or more with acute or convalescent COVID-19.

This chain joins TRBV15 and TRBJ1-2; 10 bases are shared with TRBD1. V lost 0 bases, J lost 8 bases, and 12 bases stayed unmatched. The CDR3 runs 17 residues. CDR1 and CDR2 from the germline V gene are LNHNV and YYDKDF (reference sequence). CDR3 DNA sequence: TGTGCCACCAGCAGAGATTTCGGGACAGGGGTTTCTGAGGGCTACACCTTC. Protein product: CATSRDFGTGVSEGYTF. The full variable domain, with the rest looked up from reference TRBV15 and TRBJ1-2, is DAMVIQNPRYQVTQFGKPVTLSCSQTLNHNVMYWYQQKSSQAPKLLFHYYDKDFNNEADTPDNFQSRRPNTSFCFLDIRSPGLGDTAMYLCATSRDFGTGVSEGYTFGSGTRLTVV.

Only a few counts were recorded for this clone. The J gene is TRBJ2-5, the V gene TRBV5-1; D possibly corresponds to TRBD2 (5 bases). V lost 0 bases, J lost 2 bases, and 8 bases lay in between. The CDR3 covers 14 residues. Germline loops: CDR1 SGHRS, CDR2 YFSETQ. The CDR3 spells CASSLGPGQETQYF. The CDR3 DNA follows: TGCGCCAGCAGCTTGGGGCCGGGACAAGAGACCCAGTACTTC.

The chain is built from TRBV4-2 and TRBJ2-3, with D possibly TRBD2 on 6 matching bases. Germline V gene data show CDR1 as LGHNA and CDR2 as YNFKEQ. This CDR3 has 13 residues. Trimming took 5 bases from V and 6 from J, leaving 12 bases between them. Written as DNA, the CDR3 is TGTGCCAGCAGCTACTCAGGGAGGGATACGCAGTATTTT. Protein: CASSYSGRDTQYF.

The chain is built from TRBV7-3 and TRBJ2-2; 8 nucleotides agree with TRBD1. Trimming took 0 bases from V and 3 from J; bases not matched to a gene: 6. The germline V gene encodes CDR1 SGHTA and CDR2 FQGTGA. The CDR3 runs 17 residues. The CDR3 DNA reads as TGTGCCAGCAGCTTAACAGGCCAGGGGGCAGACACCGGGGAGCTGTTTTTT. Protein: CASSLTGQGADTGELFF.

This clone was counted between two and nine times. V gene TRBV5-4 combines with J gene TRBJ1-6; maybe TRBD1 (5 bases). The length of the CDR3 is 16 residues. The V end was cut by 3 bases, the J end by 0 bases, with 10 bases between. The V gene's germline CDR1 is SGHNT and CDR2 YYREEE (reference sequence). The CDR3 is CASSSTARSYNSPLHF. CDR3 DNA sequence: TGTGCCAGCAGCTCGACAGCACGCTCCTATAATTCACCCCTCCACTTT.

This clone was observed a handful of times. This chain joins TRBV7-9 and TRBJ2-7; TRBD2 might be the D (6 bases). CDR1 is SEHNR and CDR2 is FQNEAQ in the germline V gene (reference sequence). V was cut by 4 bases and J by 3 bases, with 19 bases left in between. This CDR3 region has 16 residues. As DNA, the CDR3 is TGTGCCAGCAGCTCAAGCTCGGGGAGGTGGTTCTACGAGCAGTACTTC. Its protein is CASSSSSGRWFYEQYF.

V gene TRBV7-7 combines with J gene TRBJ1-5; D remains unclear. Trimming removed 0 bases at V and 0 bases at J, with 12 bases between. The germline V gene has CDR1 SSHAT and CDR2 FNYEAQ (reference sequence). CDR3 length: 17 residues. The CDR3 bases are TGTGCCAGCAGCTTAGCGTACCCAATCTATAGCAATCAGCCCCAGCATTTT. The encoded protein is CASSLAYPIYSNQPQHF. Supplemented by reference TRBV7-7 and TRBJ1-5, the full variable domain reads GAGVSQSPRYKVTKRGQDVTLRCDPISSHATLYWYQQALGQGPEFLTYFNYEAQPDKSGLPSDRFSAERPEGSISTLTIQRTEQRDSAMYRCASSLAYPIYSNQPQHFGDGTRLSIL.

The chain links TRBV5-6 to TRBJ2-3, with TRBD1 as a possible D gene (6 bases). From germline, CDR1 is SGHDT and CDR2 YYEEEE. V was clipped by 4 bases and J by 2 bases, with 20 bases between them. CDR3 size: 17 residues. CDR3 nucleotides: TGTGCCAGCAGCCCGAGTACACAGGGATATTTCACAGATACGCAGTATTTT. Translation gives CASSPSTQGYFTDTQYF.

The J gene is TRBJ1-1, the V gene TRBV11-2, with D perhaps TRBD1 (5 bases). Germline CDR1 reads SGHAT; CDR2 reads FQNNGV. This CDR3 spans 15 amino acids. Trimming pared 8 bases from V and 2 bases from J, leaving 18 bases between. The DNA for the CDR3 is TGTGCCAGCGCCGACCGCCGGCGGGGCAACACTGAAGCTTTCTTT. Translation: CASADRRRGNTEAFF.

V is TRBV29-1 and J is TRBJ2-1, with TRBD2 matching 8 bases. Germline assignment: CDR1 SQVTM and CDR2 ANQGSEA. The CDR3 is 16 amino acids. V dropped 4 bases and J dropped 7; count of bases not matched to a gene: 15. CDR3 DNA sequence: TGCAGCGTTGTGGCCTCACGGGAGGGGAGGGGTAATGAGCAGTTCTTC. Its protein is CSVVASREGRGNEQFF.

This chain uses TRBV29-1 with TRBJ1-1; 8 bases match TRBD1. The ends lost 7 bases at V and 1 base at J; junction bases unmatched: 8. The CDR3 length is 14 residues. Germline V gene data show CDR1 as SQVTM and CDR2 as ANQGSEA. CDR3: CSGRRQGRNTEAFF. CDR3 nucleotides: TGCAGCGGCCGCCGACAGGGGAGGAACACTGAAGCTTTCTTT.

The genes are TRBV19 and TRBJ2-1, with 10 positions matching TRBD2. V was pared by 1 base and J by 8 bases, with 11 bases of the junction left unmatched. CDR3 length: 17 amino acids. Germline V lookup: CDR1 LNHDA, CDR2 SQIVND (reference sequence). The CDR3 DNA reads as TGTGCCAGTAGTATAGGGAGAGGGACTAGCGCAGGGGATGAGCAGTTCTTC. Residues: CASSIGRGTSAGDEQFF. The full variable domain, its missing parts supplied by reference TRBV19 and TRBJ2-1, is DGGITQSPKYLFRKEGQNVTLSCEQNLNHDAMYWYRQDPGQGLRLIYYSQIVNDFQKGDIAEGYSVSREKKESFPLTVTSAQKNPTAFYLCASSIGRGTSAGDEQFFGPGTRLTVL.

CDR3 protein: CASSQERTSGGDTQYF. CDR3 bases: TGTGCCAGCAGCCAAGAAAGGACTAGCGGAGGGGATACGCAGTATTTT. The chain employs TRBV4-2 and TRBJ2-3; 10 bases are shared with TRBD2. Trimming cost V 0 bases and J 6 bases; bases outside gene matches: 6. Germline assignment: CDR1 LGHNA and CDR2 YNFKEQ. The CDR3 totals 16 residues.

The chain uses TRBV10-3 and TRBJ2-7; D possibly corresponds to TRBD1 (6 bases). The V end was cut by 9 bases, the J end by 2 bases, with 11 bases between. Germline assignment: CDR1 ENHRY and CDR2 SYGVKD. The CDR3 covers 12 residues. The CDR3 reads CAILGATYEQYF. In nucleotides, the CDR3 is TGTGCCATATTGGGGGCGACCTACGAGCAGTACTTC.

V gene TRBV9 combines with J gene TRBJ1-1; D ambiguous. There are 13 residues in the CDR3. In germline, CDR1 is SGDLS, CDR2 YYNGEE. V was shortened by 4 bases and J by 0 bases, with 7 bases between the two germline ends. The CDR3 protein is CASSPSVNTEAFF. CDR3 bases: TGTGCCAGCAGCCCTTCGGTGAACACTGAAGCTTTCTTT.

This clone was recorded only once. The chain uses TRBV19 and TRBJ1-1; no clear D gene. V lost 4 bases and J 3 bases, leaving 9 bases between the germline ends. Germline V gives CDR1 LNHDA, CDR2 SQIVND (reference sequence). This CDR3 comprises 13 residues. CDR3: CASSSSGHTEAFF. CDR3 sequence (DNA): TGTGCCAGTAGTAGTAGCGGGCACACTGAAGCTTTCTTT.

The chain couples TRBV2 to TRBJ1-4; D may be TRBD1 (5 bases). Deletions cut 6 bases from V and 7 bases from J, with 12 bases between. Germline lookup yields CDR1 SNHLY and CDR2 FYNNEI. This CDR3 region has 13 residues. The DNA of the CDR3 is TGTGCCAGCAGCGGACAACCGGGTGAAAAACTGTTTTTT. This encodes CASSGQPGEKLFF.

The V and J genes are TRBV18 and TRBJ1-6; tentative D call: TRBD1 (5 bases). V was trimmed by 6 bases and J by 8 bases, leaving 14 bases between them. Per germline, CDR1 KGHSH and CDR2 LQKENI. The CDR3 is 14 residues long. CDR3 coding DNA: TGTGCCAGCTCCCCAGGGCGCCCGGATTCACCCCTCCACTTT. As protein: CASSPGRPDSPLHF.

V and J are TRBV27 and TRBJ1-4; D not certain. The CDR3 sequence is 13 residues long. In germline, CDR1 is MNHEY, CDR2 SMNVEV (reference sequence). V was pared by 1 base and J by 3 bases, with 3 bases between. CDR3 protein: CASSLLANEKLFF. The CDR3 coding sequence is TGTGCCAGCAGTTTATTAGCTAATGAAAAACTGTTTTTT. Together with reference TRBV27 and TRBJ1-4, the CDR3 gives the full variable domain: EAQVTQNPRYLITVTGKKLTVTCSQNMNHEYMSWYRQDPGLGLRQIYYSMNVEVTDKGDVPEGYKVSRKEKRNFPLILESPSPNQTSLYFCASSLLANEKLFFGSGTQLSVL.

This clone was counted a few times. The CDR3 coding sequence is TGTGCCAGCAGCCCGGGGACAGGGCGCTCCTACGAGCAGTACTTC. Encoded protein: CASSPGTGRSYEQYF. The gene calls are TRBV7-6 and TRBJ2-7, with TRBD1 identical over 9 bases. This CDR3 is built from 15 residues. V lost 5 bases and J lost 0; bases outside the gene matches: 5. Germline V gene lookup returns CDR1 SGHVS and CDR2 FNYEAQ.

The chain has TRBV19 and TRBJ2-2; 7 bases agree with TRBD2. This CDR3 spans 15 amino acids. Germline CDR1 LNHDA, CDR2 SQIVND (reference sequence). Trimming at V came to 7 bases and at J to 7 bases, leaving 12 bases not matched to a gene. CDR3 nucleotide sequence: TGTGCCAGTATCTCCCGGGACTATGTTATCGGGGAGCTGTTTTTT. It translates to CASISRDYVIGELFF.

The genes are TRBV2 and TRBJ1-1; no clear D gene. V lost 6 bases to trimming and J lost 1 base, with 9 bases between them. The germline V gene encodes CDR1 SNHLY and CDR2 FYNNEI. This CDR3 is 13 amino acids long. The CDR3 here is CASRREGNTEAFF. CDR3 DNA: TGTGCCAGCAGAAGGGAGGGGAACACTGAAGCTTTCTTT.